These 27 T cell receptor beta chains share one sample of origin, sequenced in a study of blood T cells in healthy people across ages. Next came a second PCR, run for roughly 6 to 11 cycles, which used a sample-barcoded 5' primer along with a J-beta primer mix. MiXCR, applied by TCRdb to the 5' RACE reads, yields one record per CDR3 protein. The sample shows hundreds of thousands of distinct CDR3 sequences, 35% to 50% of them seen only once. Source material: blood. These receptors were taken from a man aged 80 or over in good health.

The chain joins TRBV7-2 to TRBJ2-5; 8 bases align to TRBD2. The ends lost 5 bases at V and 11 bases at J; junction bases unmatched: 16. Germline-derived CDR1 and CDR2 are SGHTA and FQGNSA. The CDR3 extends over 15 amino acids. CDR3 sequence (DNA): TGTGCCAGCAGCCCGGGGGGGGGAAACAGCAATGAGCAGTACTTC. This sequence encodes CASSPGGGNSNEQYF.

The chain has TRBV4-2 and TRBJ2-7, with 7 bases lining up with TRBD2. This CDR3 contains 15 residues. The V and J ends lost 0 bases and 3 bases, in that order; junction bases with no gene match: 5. The germline V gene encodes CDR1 LGHNA and CDR2 YNFKEQ. The CDR3 nucleotides read TGTGCCAGCAGCCAAGATGTTGGGGGGGGCTACGAGCAGTACTTC. It yields the protein CASSQDVGGGYEQYF.

The V gene is TRBV20-1, the J gene TRBJ2-5, with TRBD2 matching over 7 bases. The J call is doubtful: the DNA matches TRBJ2-7 better. The CDR3 covers 14 residues. CDR1 is DFQATT and CDR2 is SNEGSKA in the germline V gene (reference sequence). The CDR3 nucleotides are TGCAGTGCTGGCCCCGTGGAGCGGGACTACGAGCAGTACTTC. Translating it yields CSAGPVERDYEQYF.

The chain joins TRBV20-1 to TRBJ2-2, with 10 bases fitting TRBD1. The CDR3 contains 14 residues. The V gene end was trimmed by 1 base and the J gene end by 6 bases; junction bases not matched to a gene: 2. Germline assignment: CDR1 DFQATT and CDR2 SNEGSKA (reference sequence). The CDR3 nucleotides read TGCAGTGCTAGAGGACAGGGGGCCGCCGGGGAGCTGTTTTTT. Its protein product is CSARGQGAAGELFF.

This sequence joins TRBV7-6 and TRBJ2-3; weak D call: TRBD2 (5 bases). The CDR3 covers 15 residues. Germline V lookup: CDR1 SGHVS, CDR2 FNYEAQ. The V and J ends lost 2 bases and 3 bases respectively, with 12 bases between them. CDR3 loop: CASSLQAVATDTQYF. CDR3 nucleotides: TGTGCCAGCAGCTTACAAGCAGTAGCGACAGATACGCAGTATTTT.

Regarding this clonotype: A single base separates this from a much larger clone, so it may be a read error. The chain combines TRBV13 with TRBJ1-1; 8 nucleotides match TRBD1. The CDR3 has 14 residues. The germline V gene has CDR1 PRHDT and CDR2 FYEKMQ (reference sequence). The CDR3 region is CASSLRQGNAEAFF. CDR3 nucleotide sequence: TGTGCCAGCAGCTTACGACAGGGGAACGCTGAAGCTTTCTTT.

The table lists this clonotype with a few counts. The chain uses TRBV21-1 and TRBJ2-1; whether TRBD2, the table's D call, matches the DNA was not checked. TRBV21-1 is a listed pseudogene. The CDR3 is 16 residues long. The CDR3 sequence is CASSKWHSGWDNEQFF. In DNA, the CDR3 is TGTGCCAGCAGCAAATGGCACAGCGGGTGGGACAATGAGCAGTTCTTC.

The CDR3 nucleotides are TGTGCCAGCAGTTACTCGATTTTGGTGGGACAGACCCAGTACTTC. Its protein is CASSYSILVGQTQYF. The J gene is TRBJ2-5, the V gene TRBV6-5; D is possibly TRBD1 or TRBD2 (5 bases each). The CDR3 runs 15 residues. With 0 bases removed from V and 6 bases from J, the gap between germline ends came to 14 bases. The germline V gene has CDR1 MNHEY and CDR2 SVGAGI.

In this sample, this clonotype turned up many times. The rearrangement links TRBV6-5 to TRBJ2-1; 9 bases agree with TRBD2. The trim removed 6 bases at V and 7 bases at J, leaving 4 bases unmatched. The CDR3 is 13 residues long. Per germline, CDR1 MNHEY and CDR2 SVGAGI. The CDR3 bases are TGTGCCAGCAGCCCCCTAGCGGGGAATGAGCAGTTCTTC. It specifies CASSPLAGNEQFF.

This clonotype was seen many times. The chain joins TRBV11-1 to TRBJ2-3; 8 bases are a match to TRBD2. V shed 0 bases and J 1 base; nucleotides not matched to a gene: 0. The CDR3 sequence is 15 residues long. The germline gives CDR1 SGHAT, CDR2 FQDESV (reference sequence). The CDR3 bases are TGTGCCAGCAGCTTAGCGCGGGGGGGCACAGATACGCAGTATTTT. It yields the protein CASSLARGGTDTQYF.

The rearrangement joins TRBV6-6 to TRBJ2-5; D ambiguous. Trimming took 0 bases from V and 2 from J, leaving 13 bases between them. This CDR3 contains 16 residues. The germline V gene encodes CDR1 MNHNY and CDR2 SVGAGI (reference sequence). The chain's CDR3 is CASSYSAAMMQETQYF. As DNA, the CDR3 is TGTGCCAGCAGTTACTCCGCAGCGATGATGCAAGAGACCCAGTACTTC.

V gene TRBV28 combines with J gene TRBJ1-2; D is uncertain. Trimming removed 6 bases at V and 4 bases at J, with 15 bases between. Germline V lookup: CDR1 MDHEN, CDR2 SYDVKM. CDR3 length: 14 amino acids. The CDR3 nucleotides are TGTGCCAGCAGCCTCGTGTCAGATATCTATGGCTACACCTTC. Residues: CASSLVSDIYGYTF.

The chain joins TRBV7-9 to TRBJ2-1; D not resolved. The germline V gene encodes CDR1 SEHNR and CDR2 FQNEAQ (reference sequence). Trimming took off 3 bases at V and 5 bases at J, with 11 bases between the two ends. The CDR3 has 14 amino acids. CDR3 coding DNA: TGTGCCAGCAGCTTTGGCCTGGGGAACAATGAGCAGTTCTTC. As protein: CASSFGLGNNEQFF.

This clonotype was detected only once. The chain is built from TRBV20-1 and TRBJ1-6; D might be TRBD1 (5 bases). In germline, CDR1 is DFQATT, CDR2 SNEGSKA (reference sequence). This CDR3 has 13 residues. The ends were cut back, 3 bases at V and 4 bases at J, with 7 bases in the middle. The CDR3 loop is CSASRQYNSPLHF. In nucleotides, the CDR3 is TGCAGTGCTAGTCGACAGTATAATTCACCCCTCCACTTT.

The chain has TRBV25-1 and TRBJ2-4; no reliable D call. Matching the DNA end better, TRBJ2-7 makes the J call doubtful. The CDR3 totals 11 residues. Germline V gene data show CDR1 as MGHDK and CDR2 as SYGVNS. Here the CDR3 reads CASRREGEQYF. Here the CDR3 DNA reads TGTGCCAGCAGGCGCGAAGGCGAGCAGTACTTC.

A word on this clonotype: A read error may be the cause here, since a much bigger clone is one base away. The chain uses TRBV4-3 and TRBJ2-1, with 9 bases aligning to TRBD2. CDR1 and CDR2 (germline): LGHNA, YSLEER. The CDR3 has 16 residues. CDR3: CASSKDVAGDYNEQFF. The CDR3, as DNA: TGCGCCAGCAGCAAAGATGTAGCGGGGGACTACAATGAGCAGTTCTTC.

This clonotype was counted between two and nine times. This rearrangement joins TRBV4-1 to TRBJ1-2, with D unclear. The V end was cut by 0 bases, the J end by 1 base, with 6 bases between. Germline V CDR1 and CDR2: MGHRA, YSYEKL. CDR3 length: 14 residues. The CDR3 loop is CASSQESVNYGYTF. As DNA, the CDR3 is TGCGCCAGCAGCCAAGAATCGGTTAACTATGGCTACACCTTC.

This clonotype was seen at least ten times. In DNA, the CDR3 is TGTGCCAGCAGCGTAGGGGGGGCTGAAGAGACCCAGTACTTC. It translates to CASSVGGAEETQYF. The chain recombines TRBV9 with TRBJ2-5; tentatively, D is TRBD1 or TRBD2 (6 bases each). The V gene's germline CDR1 is SGDLS and CDR2 YYNGEE. The CDR3 is 14 amino acids. The V and J ends lost 0 bases and 3 bases respectively, with 9 bases between them.

There are a few counts of this clonotype. V usage is TRBV7-2 and J usage is TRBJ2-1; the D is unclear. Trimming pared 0 bases from V and 7 bases from J, leaving 7 bases between. The CDR3 runs to 13 residues. CDR1 SGHTA and CDR2 FQGNSA come from the germline V gene. CDR3 DNA sequence: TGTGCCAGCAGCTTAGCAGGTTCGAATGAGCAGTTCTTC. Protein product: CASSLAGSNEQFF.

The chain couples TRBV7-2 to TRBJ2-7, with D unclear. The germline V gene has CDR1 SGHTA and CDR2 FQGNSA. The CDR3 has 14 amino acids. Deletions cut 5 bases from V and 2 bases from J, with 13 bases between. CDR3 region: CASSPWHSTYEQYF. Here the CDR3 DNA reads TGTGCCAGCAGCCCCTGGCACAGCACCTACGAGCAGTACTTC.

This clonotype was recorded only once. This chain links TRBV3-1 with TRBJ2-7; D is possibly TRBD1 (5 bases). Trimming shortened V by 1 base and J by 6 bases, and 13 bases separated the two germline ends. The CDR3 spans 14 residues. CDR1 is LGHDT and CDR2 is YNNKEL in the germline V gene (reference sequence). Here the CDR3 reads CASSQGAGSCEQYF. CDR3 coding DNA: TGTGCCAGCAGCCAAGGGGCAGGGTCGTGCGAGCAGTACTTC.

The genes are TRBV12-3 or TRBV12-4 and TRBJ1-2, with D tentatively TRBD1 (5 bases). The CDR3 length is 15 residues. V was trimmed by 4 bases and J by 7 bases, leaving 19 bases between them. CDR3 sequence (DNA): TGTGCCAGCAGTTCCCAGGGTGTGGGGTCGCCTGGCTACACCTTC. Amino acid sequence: CASSSQGVGSPGYTF.

This clonotype appeared many times. The genes are TRBV29-1 and TRBJ2-5; D gene ambiguous. Germline loops: CDR1 SQVTM, CDR2 ANQGSEA. The CDR3 is 11 residues long. V was cut by 5 bases and J by 5 bases, with 9 bases left in between. The CDR3 DNA sequence: TGCAGCGTTCTGACGACGGAGACCCAGTACTTC. Its protein product is CSVLTTETQYF.

In nucleotides, the CDR3 is TGTGCCAGCAGCCCACGACTAGCGGGAGTTGGGGCCAACGTCCTGACTTTC. Encoded protein: CASSPRLAGVGANVLTF. J is TRBJ2-6 and V is TRBV7-3, with 12 bases identical to TRBD2. Germline V lookup: CDR1 SGHTA, CDR2 FQGTGA. The CDR3 has 17 residues. V shed 5 bases, J shed 3 bases, and the junction held 5 bases outside the gene matches.

This clonotype was counted only a few times. The chain couples TRBV20-1 to TRBJ2-3; 14 bases line up with TRBD2. The CDR3 runs 16 residues. J lost 5 bases, V lost 1 base, and 5 bases had no gene match. Germline V gene data show CDR1 as DFQATT and CDR2 as SNEGSKA (reference sequence). The CDR3 DNA sequence: TGCAGTGCTAGAGCGACTAGCGGGAGGGATGGAGATACGCAGTATTTT. Translated, it gives CSARATSGRDGDTQYF.

This clonotype was seen only a few times. The rearrangement links TRBV12-3 or TRBV12-4 to TRBJ2-3, with D possibly matching TRBD2 (5 bases). The CDR3 extends over 16 amino acids. The ends were cut back, 0 bases at V and 3 bases at J, with 13 bases in the middle. The CDR3 sequence: CASSLARGDRTDTQYF. CDR3 sequence (DNA): TGTGCCAGCAGTTTAGCACGGGGAGATCGGACAGATACGCAGTATTTT.

The rearrangement joins TRBV9 to TRBJ2-5; no definite D call. Germline CDR1 is SGDLS and CDR2 is YYNGEE. The germline V and J ends were trimmed by 0 bases and 11 bases, with 20 bases remaining between them. The CDR3 sequence is 15 residues long. This CDR3 reads CASSVGANSYNEQYF. In DNA form, the CDR3 reads TGTGCCAGCAGCGTAGGAGCAAATTCGTACAATGAGCAGTACTTC.